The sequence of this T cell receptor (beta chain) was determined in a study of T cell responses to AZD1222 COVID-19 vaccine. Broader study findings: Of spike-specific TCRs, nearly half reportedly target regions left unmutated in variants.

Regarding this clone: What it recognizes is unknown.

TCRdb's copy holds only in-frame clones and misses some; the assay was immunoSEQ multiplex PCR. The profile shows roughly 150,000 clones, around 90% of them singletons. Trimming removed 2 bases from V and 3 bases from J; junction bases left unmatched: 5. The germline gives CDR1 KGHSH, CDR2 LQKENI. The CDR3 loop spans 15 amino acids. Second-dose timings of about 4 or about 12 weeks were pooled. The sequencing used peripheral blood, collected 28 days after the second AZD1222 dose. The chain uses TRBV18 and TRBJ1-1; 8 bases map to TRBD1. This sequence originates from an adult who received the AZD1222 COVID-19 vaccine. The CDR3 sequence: CASSPRGQEYTEAFF. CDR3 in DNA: TGTGCCAGCTCACCAAGGGGACAGGAGTACACTGAAGCTTTCTTT.